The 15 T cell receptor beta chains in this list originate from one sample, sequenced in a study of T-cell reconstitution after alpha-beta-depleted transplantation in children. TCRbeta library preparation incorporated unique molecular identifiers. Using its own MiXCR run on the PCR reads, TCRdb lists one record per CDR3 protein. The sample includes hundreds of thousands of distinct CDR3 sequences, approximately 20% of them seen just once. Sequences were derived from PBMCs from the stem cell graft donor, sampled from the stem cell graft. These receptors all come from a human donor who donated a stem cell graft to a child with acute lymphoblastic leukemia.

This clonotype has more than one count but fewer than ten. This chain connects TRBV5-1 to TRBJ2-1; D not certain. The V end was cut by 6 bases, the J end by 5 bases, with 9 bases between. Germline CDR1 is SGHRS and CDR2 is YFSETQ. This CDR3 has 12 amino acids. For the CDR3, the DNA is TGCGCCAGCAAGTATGGGGACAATGAGCAGTTCTTC. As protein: CASKYGDNEQFF.

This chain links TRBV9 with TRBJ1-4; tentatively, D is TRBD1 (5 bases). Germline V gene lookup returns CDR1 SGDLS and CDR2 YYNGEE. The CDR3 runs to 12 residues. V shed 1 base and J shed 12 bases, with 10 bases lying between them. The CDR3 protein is CASSVWDGELFF. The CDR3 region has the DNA TGTGCCAGCAGCGTATGGGACGGGGAACTGTTTTTT.

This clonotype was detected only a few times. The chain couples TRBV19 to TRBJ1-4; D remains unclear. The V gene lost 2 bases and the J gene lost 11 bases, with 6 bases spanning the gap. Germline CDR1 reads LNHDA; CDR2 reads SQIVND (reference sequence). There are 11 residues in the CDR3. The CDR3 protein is CASSIREKLFF. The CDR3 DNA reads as TGTGCCAGTAGTATACGGGAGAAACTGTTTTTT.

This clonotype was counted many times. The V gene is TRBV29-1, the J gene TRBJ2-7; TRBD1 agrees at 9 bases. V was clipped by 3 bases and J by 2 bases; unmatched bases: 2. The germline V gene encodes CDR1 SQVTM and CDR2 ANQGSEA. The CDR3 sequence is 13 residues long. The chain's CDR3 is CSVEDRGAYEQYF. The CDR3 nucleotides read TGCAGCGTTGAGGACAGGGGAGCCTACGAGCAGTACTTC.

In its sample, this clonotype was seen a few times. The DNA for the CDR3 is TGTGCCAGCAGGGCAGGGGGCTGGAGAAACATTCAGTACTTC. Its translation is CASRAGGWRNIQYF. The chain couples TRBV6-1 to TRBJ2-4; 8 bases match TRBD1. Trimming at V came to 6 bases and at J to 6 bases, leaving 7 bases not matched to a gene. Germline loops: CDR1 MNHNS, CDR2 SASEGT. The CDR3 contains 14 residues.

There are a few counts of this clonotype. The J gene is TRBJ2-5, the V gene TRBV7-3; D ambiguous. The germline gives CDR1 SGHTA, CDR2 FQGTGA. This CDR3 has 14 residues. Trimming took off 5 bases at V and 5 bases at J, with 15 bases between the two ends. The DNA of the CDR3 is TGTGCCAGCAGCCCGAATGGGGTGGGTGAGACCCAGTACTTC. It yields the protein CASSPNGVGETQYF. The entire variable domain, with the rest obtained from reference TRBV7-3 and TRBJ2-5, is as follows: GAGVSQTPSNKVTEKGKYVELRCDPISGHTALYWYRQSLGQGPEFLIYFQGTGAADDSGLPNDRFFAVRPEGSVSTLKIQRTERGDSAVYLCASSPNGVGETQYFGPGTRLLVL.

CDR3 coding DNA: TGTGCCAGCAGCCCGACTGGTTCGGGCTACACCTTC. Amino acids: CASSPTGSGYTF. The rearrangement uses TRBV6-5 and TRBJ1-2; D is undetermined. The CDR3 is 12 amino acids. The germline CDR1 and CDR2 sequences are MNHEY and SVGAGI. Trimming shortened V by 6 bases and J by 8 bases, and 13 bases separated the two germline ends.

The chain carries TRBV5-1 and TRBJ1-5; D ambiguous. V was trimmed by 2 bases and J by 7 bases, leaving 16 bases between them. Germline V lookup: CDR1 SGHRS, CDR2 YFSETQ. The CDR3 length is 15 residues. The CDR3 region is CASSLGNNAGQPQHF. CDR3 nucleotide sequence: TGCGCCAGCAGCTTAGGAAATAACGCGGGGCAGCCCCAGCATTTT.

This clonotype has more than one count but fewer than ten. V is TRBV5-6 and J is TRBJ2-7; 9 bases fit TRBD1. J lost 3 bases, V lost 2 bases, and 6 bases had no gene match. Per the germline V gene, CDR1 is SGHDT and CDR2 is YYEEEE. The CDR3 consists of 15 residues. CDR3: CASSFGGTGYYEQYF. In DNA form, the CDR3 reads TGTGCCAGCAGCTTTGGAGGGACAGGGTACTACGAGCAGTACTTC.

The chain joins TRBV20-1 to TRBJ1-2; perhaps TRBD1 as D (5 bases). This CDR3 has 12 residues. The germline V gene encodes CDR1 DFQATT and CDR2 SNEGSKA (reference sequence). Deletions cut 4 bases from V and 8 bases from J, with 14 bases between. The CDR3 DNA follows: TGCAGTGCTAAAAGGGGAAGTGAGGGCTACACCTTC. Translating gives CSAKRGSEGYTF.

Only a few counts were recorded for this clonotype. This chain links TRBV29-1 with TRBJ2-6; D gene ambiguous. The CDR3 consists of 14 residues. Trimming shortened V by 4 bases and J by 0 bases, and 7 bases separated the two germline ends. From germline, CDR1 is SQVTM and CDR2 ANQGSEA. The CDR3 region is CSVAGFSGANVLTF. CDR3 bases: TGCAGCGTTGCCGGGTTCTCTGGGGCCAACGTCCTGACTTTC.

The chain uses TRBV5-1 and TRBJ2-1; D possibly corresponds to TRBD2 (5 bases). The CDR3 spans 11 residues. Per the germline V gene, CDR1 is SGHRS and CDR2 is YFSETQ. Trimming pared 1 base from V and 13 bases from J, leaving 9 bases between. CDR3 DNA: TGCGCCAGCAGCTTGACTAGTACCCAGTTCTTC. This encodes CASSLTSTQFF.

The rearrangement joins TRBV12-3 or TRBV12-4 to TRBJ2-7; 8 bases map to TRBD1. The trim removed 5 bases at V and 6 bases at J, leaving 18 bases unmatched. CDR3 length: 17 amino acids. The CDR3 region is CASSPQTPQGGYGEQYF. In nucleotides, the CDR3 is TGTGCCAGCAGTCCACAGACCCCACAGGGGGGATACGGCGAGCAGTACTTC.

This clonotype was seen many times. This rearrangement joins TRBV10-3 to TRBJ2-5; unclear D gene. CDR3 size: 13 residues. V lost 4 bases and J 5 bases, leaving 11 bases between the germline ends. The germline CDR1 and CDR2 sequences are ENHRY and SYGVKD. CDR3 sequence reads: CAISGSPVETQYF. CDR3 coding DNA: TGTGCCATCAGTGGGAGCCCGGTTGAGACCCAGTACTTC.

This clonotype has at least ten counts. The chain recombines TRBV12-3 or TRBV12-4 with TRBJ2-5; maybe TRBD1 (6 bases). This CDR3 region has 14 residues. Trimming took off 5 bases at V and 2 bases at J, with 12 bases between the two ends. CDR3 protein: CASSLRQVQETQYF. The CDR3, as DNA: TGTGCCAGCAGTCTCCGACAGGTACAAGAGACCCAGTACTTC.